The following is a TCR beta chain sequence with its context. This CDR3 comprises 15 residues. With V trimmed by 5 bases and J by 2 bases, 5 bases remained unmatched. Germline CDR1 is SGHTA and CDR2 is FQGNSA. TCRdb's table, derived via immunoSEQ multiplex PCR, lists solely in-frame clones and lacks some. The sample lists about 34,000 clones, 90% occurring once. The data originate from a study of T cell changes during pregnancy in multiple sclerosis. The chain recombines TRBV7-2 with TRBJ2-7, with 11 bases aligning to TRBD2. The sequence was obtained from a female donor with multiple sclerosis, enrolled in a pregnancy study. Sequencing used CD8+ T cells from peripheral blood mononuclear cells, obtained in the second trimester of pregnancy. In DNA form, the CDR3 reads TGTGCCAGCAGCCAGGGACTAGCGGAACCCTACGAGCAGTACTTC. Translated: CASSQGLAEPYEQYF. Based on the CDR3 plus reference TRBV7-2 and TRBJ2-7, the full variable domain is GAGVSQSPSNKVTEKGKDVELRCDPISGHTALYWYRQSLGQGLEFLIYFQGNSAPDKSGLPSDRFSAERTGGSVSTLTIQRTQQEDSAVYLCASSQGLAEPYEQYFGPGTRLTVT.